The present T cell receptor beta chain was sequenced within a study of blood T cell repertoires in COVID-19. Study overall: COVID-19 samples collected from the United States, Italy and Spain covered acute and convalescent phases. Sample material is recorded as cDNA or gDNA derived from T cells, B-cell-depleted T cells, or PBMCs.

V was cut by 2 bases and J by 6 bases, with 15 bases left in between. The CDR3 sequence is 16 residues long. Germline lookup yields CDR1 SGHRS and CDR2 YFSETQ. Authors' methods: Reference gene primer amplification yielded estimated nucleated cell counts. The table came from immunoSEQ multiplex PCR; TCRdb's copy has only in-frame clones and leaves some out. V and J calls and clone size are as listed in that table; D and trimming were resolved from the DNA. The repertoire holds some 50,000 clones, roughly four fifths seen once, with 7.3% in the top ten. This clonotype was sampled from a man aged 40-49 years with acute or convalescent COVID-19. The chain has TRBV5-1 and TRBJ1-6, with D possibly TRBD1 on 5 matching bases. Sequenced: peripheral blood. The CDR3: CASSFVVQGPNSPLHF. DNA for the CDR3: TGCGCCAGCAGCTTTGTCGTGCAGGGCCCTAATTCACCCCTCCACTTT.